This TCR beta chain is drawn from a study of blood T cells in healthy people across ages. Whole-study findings and limits: Underestimates were what the diversity estimates from one million T cells were considered to be. A roughly linear age-dependent decrease characterized TCR beta diversity per million T cells.

To note about this clonotype: Its target is not known.

With a J-beta primer mix and a sample-barcoded 5' primer, a second PCR ran roughly 6 to 11 cycles. A 12-random-nucleotide template-switch adaptor tagged each cDNA molecule. Each CDR3 protein gets one entry after TCRdb re-called the 5' RACE reads with MiXCR. The data show roughly 930,000 distinct CDR3 sequences, with about 48% seen just once and roughly an eighth held by the top ten. This receptor was taken from a man in his thirties or forties in good health. Sequenced input: blood.

The chain's CDR3 is CSAHQTGSLLYEQYF. The CDR3, as DNA: TGCAGTGCCCACCAGACAGGGTCCCTACTCTACGAGCAGTACTTC. V is TRBV20-1 and J is TRBJ2-7; the match to TRBD1 covers 7 bases. V was clipped by 6 bases and J by 3 bases; unmatched bases: 14. Germline loops: CDR1 DFQATT, CDR2 SNEGSKA (reference sequence). The CDR3 contains 15 residues.